These 15 T cell receptor beta chains were sequenced from one sample in a study of tumor-infiltrating lymphocytes in primary liver carcinoma. TCR beta cDNA was prepared out of roughly 0.5 ug total RNA by means of a constant-region primer. Libraries covering TCR beta were generated through three nested multiplex PCR rounds (using a slightly modified ARM-PCR). TRBV1-TRBV30 forward primers paired with a C-beta reverse primer were used in the first two PCR rounds, which ran approximately 10 cycles each. TCRdb re-derived calls from the multiplex PCR reads in MiXCR, one entry per CDR3 protein. The sample holds 55,000 or so distinct CDR3 sequences, less than 75% seen once. Co-extracted RNA and DNA came from around 18-30 mg of unsorted bulk tissue. The sequenced material came from liver tumor tissue from sampling region 2. Described subset: tumor region T2, inferior pole. These receptors originate from a man in his forties with primary liver carcinoma and hepatitis B virus infection.

This chain links TRBV29-1 with TRBJ1-2; D is unresolved. The CDR3 has 12 amino acids. V lost 3 bases and J lost 11, with 16 bases in between. Germline V lookup: CDR1 SQVTM, CDR2 ANQGSEA. The CDR3: CSVDPRAEGYTF. CDR3 nucleotides: TGCAGCGTTGACCCTAGGGCTGAGGGATACACCTTC.

J is TRBJ2-2 and V is TRBV4-2; the match to TRBD2 covers 12 bases. The CDR3 totals 19 residues. Germline CDR1 reads LGHNA; CDR2 reads YNFKEQ. J lost 0 bases, V lost 9 bases, and 14 bases had no gene match. The CDR3 sequence is CASGQALAGGLANTGELFF. The CDR3 region has the DNA TGTGCCAGTGGCCAAGCGCTAGCGGGAGGGTTAGCGAACACCGGGGAGCTGTTTTTT.

In this sample, this clonotype turned up once. The conserved phenylalanine or tryptophan is not found at the CDR3 terminus, so this likely reflects a read error. This chain joins TRBV6-2 or TRBV6-3 and TRBJ2-1; 10 bases fit TRBD2. The V and J ends lost 4 bases and 6 bases, in that order; junction bases with no gene match: 12. Germline CDR1 reads MNHEY; CDR2 reads SVGEGT. This CDR3 region has 17 residues. The CDR3 nucleotides are TGTGCCAGCAGTTCGGGACTAGCGAGAGGGCCAGGCAATGAGCAGTTCCTC. Its protein is CASSSGLARGPGNEQFL.

About this clonotype: Mismatch with germline at one junction end may stem from a read error. The rearrangement joins TRBV10-3 to TRBJ2-2; D unclear. Germline V lookup: CDR1 ENHRY, CDR2 SYGVKD. The CDR3 is 17 amino acids. In nucleotides, the CDR3 is TGTGCCGTCAGTGAGTTCGAAGTCGGGCCAGACACTGGGGAGCTGTTTTTT. Its translation is CAVSEFEVGPDTGELFF.

As concerns this clonotype: This may be a read error, as it is one base from a much larger clone. The V and J genes are TRBV6-2 or TRBV6-3 and TRBJ1-1; D may be TRBD1 (6 bases). Between the trimmed V and J ends, which lost 8 bases and 2 bases, there was a span of 9 bases. Looked up from germline, CDR1 is MNHEY and CDR2 is SVGEGT. The CDR3 loop spans 12 amino acids. CDR3 in DNA: TGTGCCAGCGGGACACATAACACTGAAGCTTTCTTT. Its translation: CASGTHNTEAFF.

The rearrangement joins TRBV12-3 or TRBV12-4 to TRBJ1-2; a weak D match, TRBD1 (6 bases). The CDR3 sequence is 13 residues long. V lost 7 bases to trimming and J lost 3 bases, with 12 bases between them. For the CDR3, the DNA is TGTGCCAGCATCCGGGCAGGGGACTATGGCTACACCTTC. Protein product: CASIRAGDYGYTF.

In regard to this clonotype: Compared with germline, one end of the junction differs, possibly owing to a read error. The rearrangement joins TRBV11-2 to TRBJ2-6; TRBD1 aligns across 8 bases. The CDR3 totals 21 residues. The germline V gene has CDR1 SGHAT and CDR2 FQNNGV. DNA for the CDR3: TGTACCAGCAGCATGAGGGGAGACAGGGGCATTTCCCTCTCTGGGGCCAACGTCCTGACTTTC. Translated, it gives CTSSMRGDRGISLSGANVLTF.

Comments on this clonotype: This may be a read error: a much more frequent sequence differs by one nucleotide. The CDR3 DNA is TGCGCCAACAGCCAGGAACTGGAGGTCCCTCCCTACAATGAGCAGTTCTTC. Its translation is CANSQELEVPPYNEQFF. The rearrangement uses TRBV4-1 and TRBJ2-1; a weak D match, TRBD2 (5 bases). The germline V gene encodes CDR1 MGHRA and CDR2 YSYEKL. This CDR3 region has 17 residues.

This clonotype was detected many times. The gene calls are TRBV29-1 and TRBJ2-3; 11 positions match TRBD1. V was pared by 2 bases and J by 4 bases, with 5 bases of the junction left unmatched. Germline V gene sequence: CDR1 SQVTM, CDR2 ANQGSEA. The CDR3 length is 15 residues. Written as DNA, the CDR3 is TGCAGCGTTGAAACCCGGGACAGGGGGTCAGATACGCAGTATTTT. It yields the protein CSVETRDRGSDTQYF.

Points on this clonotype: Mismatch with germline at one junction end may stem from a read error. The V gene is TRBV7-8, the J gene TRBJ2-7, with a tentative D call TRBD2 (6 bases). Germline values: CDR1 SGHVS, CDR2 FQNEAQ. CDR3 length equals 15 residues. The CDR3 reads CTSSVIAGCRGEQYF. Here the CDR3 DNA reads TGTACCAGCAGCGTAATCGCGGGGTGCCGGGGGGAGCAGTACTTC.

Remarks on this clonotype: Its ends do not fully match the called genes, so a read error is possible. The J gene is TRBJ2-7, the V gene TRBV6-1; no clear D. Germline V CDR1 and CDR2: MNHNS, SASEGT. The CDR3 sequence is 14 residues long. The CDR3 region has the DNA TGTACCAGCACTGAAGCCCCGGACGGCTACGAGCAGTACTTC. Translated, it gives CTSTEAPDGYEQYF.

Note on this clonotype: Lacking the conserved final phenylalanine or tryptophan, this CDR3 likely reflects a read error. J is TRBJ2-2 and V is TRBV12-3 or TRBV12-4; D is perhaps TRBD2 (6 bases). The CDR3 contains 14 residues. The V gene lost 6 bases and the J gene lost 5 bases, with 13 bases spanning the gap. The CDR3 bases are TGTGCCAGCAGAATTACGGGAGTAACCGGGGAGCTGTTTTCT. Its protein product is CASRITGVTGELFS.

A note on this clonotype: Given the absence of the conserved phenylalanine or tryptophan at the CDR3 end, a read error is likely. V usage is TRBV11-2 and J usage is TRBJ2-1; D perhaps matches TRBD1 (5 bases). The germline V gene encodes CDR1 SGHAT and CDR2 FQNNGV. The CDR3 has 15 amino acids. CDR3 residues: CACSRVTSSYNEQFL. In nucleotides, the CDR3 is TGTGCCTGCAGCAGGGTGACCAGCTCCTACAATGAGCAGTTCCTC.

A word on this clonotype: Germline is not matched at one junction end, which may reflect a read error. The genes are TRBV14 and TRBJ2-1; 8 bases are shared with TRBD2. CDR1 SGHDN and CDR2 FVKESK come from the germline V gene. The CDR3 sequence is 16 residues long. The CDR3 loop reads CACSAVAGWVDNEQFF. For the CDR3, the DNA is TGTGCCTGCAGTGCCGTAGCGGGGTGGGTAGACAATGAGCAGTTCTTC.

The genes are TRBV11-2 and TRBJ2-5; perhaps TRBD2 as D (6 bases). Germline loops: CDR1 SGHAT, CDR2 FQNNGV. V was cut by 5 bases and J by 5 bases, with 21 bases left in between. The CDR3 consists of 16 residues. The CDR3 loop reads CASSQIPGGGRETQYF. CDR3 nucleotides: TGTGCCAGCAGCCAAATTCCTGGTGGGGGGAGGGAGACCCAGTACTTC.